A single sample is the source of the 18 T cell receptor beta chains below, sequenced in a study of CD8+ T cells in alopecia areata. Extracted from the samples, RNA was reverse transcribed into cDNA to serve as the sequencing template. Assay: immunoSEQ multiplex PCR; the TCRdb copy retains only in-frame clones and omits some. The data contain 150,000 to 200,000 clones, 50% to 75% of them singletons. Treatment here: oral pan-JAK inhibitor, 5-10 mg twice daily. This material consisted of CD4+ T cells sorted from blood, taken at approximately week 56, from a patient treated with tofacitinib. Receptors were obtained from a human donor with alopecia areata.

Comments on this clone: Other DNA sequences in this specimen translate into the identical CDR3. This sequence joins TRBV5-1 and TRBJ2-3; D is unclear. CDR3 length: 12 residues. Deletions cut 2 bases from V and 2 bases from J, with 3 bases between. CDR1 SGHRS and CDR2 YFSETQ come from the germline V gene. DNA for the CDR3: TGCGCCAGCAGCTTAGACACAGATACGCAGTATTTT. Translating gives CASSLDTDTQYF.

Within the sample, this clone is medium-sized (0.01 to 0.1%). V and J are TRBV29-1 and TRBJ2-2; 11 nucleotides align to TRBD2. Unmatched junction bases numbered 7, after V lost 4 bases and J lost 6 bases. Germline assignment: CDR1 SQVTM and CDR2 ANQGSEA. This CDR3 comprises 15 residues. CDR3 nucleotide sequence: TGCAGCGTTGTTACCGGGACTAGCGGTTCCGGGGAGCTGTTTTTT. It translates to CSVVTGTSGSGELFF.

Concerning this clone: Other DNA sequences from this sample encode an identical CDR3 as well. The chain joins TRBV30 to TRBJ2-1; D call uncertain. This CDR3 comprises 13 residues. Trimming cost V 0 bases and J 5 bases, with 8 bases left between them. CDR1 and CDR2 (germline): GTSNPN, SVGIG (reference sequence). DNA of the CDR3: TGTGCCTGGAGTGTACGGGTCGACAATGAGCAGTTCTTC. Protein product: CAWSVRVDNEQFF.

The rearrangement joins TRBV19 to TRBJ1-5, with 11 bases lining up with TRBD1. Germline lookup yields CDR1 LNHDA and CDR2 SQIVND (reference sequence). The CDR3 is made up of 14 amino acids. V shed 4 bases and J 7 bases; nucleotides not matched to a gene: 3. The CDR3: CASSRTGGWQPQHF. CDR3 nucleotide sequence: TGTGCCAGTAGTAGGACAGGGGGCTGGCAGCCCCAGCATTTT.

The chain combines TRBV6-6 with TRBJ1-1; D is uncertain. Trimming removed 2 bases at V and 1 base at J, with 11 bases between. CDR3 length: 15 amino acids. The germline V gene has CDR1 MNHNY and CDR2 SVGAGI (reference sequence). CDR3 nucleotide sequence: TGTGCCAGCAGTTACCCACGACGGACGAACACTGAAGCTTTCTTT. The encoded protein is CASSYPRRTNTEAFF.

Worth noting for this clone: Other DNA sequences within the sample encode an identical CDR3. The V and J genes are TRBV30 and TRBJ2-7, with 9 bases matching TRBD1. The V gene's germline CDR1 is GTSNPN and CDR2 SVGIG (reference sequence). There are 14 residues in the CDR3. The J segment lost 3 bases and the V segment lost 0 bases, leaving 3 bases of the junction unmatched. In DNA, the CDR3 is TGTGCCTGGAGTGTATCGGGACAGGGCTACGAGCAGTACTTC. It is translated as CAWSVSGQGYEQYF.

J is TRBJ2-5 and V is TRBV9; D gene uncertain. V lost 0 bases and J lost 5, with 17 bases in between. The CDR3 length is 16 residues. The germline gives CDR1 SGDLS, CDR2 YYNGEE. The CDR3 loop is CASSVVGLTSRETQYF. The DNA for the CDR3 is TGTGCCAGCAGCGTAGTTGGGCTGACGTCCCGGGAGACCCAGTACTTC.

The chain couples TRBV7-9 to TRBJ2-7, with 11 nucleotides matching TRBD2. The CDR3 extends over 14 amino acids. With V trimmed by 8 bases and J by 5 bases, 8 bases remained unmatched. Germline CDR1 SEHNR, CDR2 FQNEAQ (reference sequence). CDR3 nucleotides: TGTGCCAGCTCTCAACTAGCGGGGGCCCACGAGCAGTACTTC. It yields the protein CASSQLAGAHEQYF.

The chain has TRBV29-1 and TRBJ2-3, with D perhaps matching TRBD2 (5 bases). The ends were cut back, 6 bases at V and 10 bases at J, with 26 bases in the middle. CDR1 is SQVTM and CDR2 is ANQGSEA in the germline V gene. This CDR3 has 15 amino acids. The CDR3 spells CSVESGLGSPEAQYF. The DNA of the CDR3 is TGCAGCGTCGAGTCGGGGTTAGGGTCGCCCGAGGCGCAGTATTTT.

The chain recombines TRBV15 with TRBJ2-7, with D perhaps matching TRBD1 or TRBD2 (6 bases each). Between the trimmed V and J ends, which lost 6 bases and 1 base, there was a span of 16 bases. This CDR3 contains 15 residues. Germline V gene sequence: CDR1 LNHNV, CDR2 YYDKDF (reference sequence). The CDR3: CATRDGGRGSYEQYF. CDR3 sequence (DNA): TGTGCCACCAGGGACGGGGGCAGGGGATCCTACGAGCAGTACTTC.

This clone has more than one count but fewer than ten. The chain has TRBV29-1 and TRBJ1-1; 9 nucleotides line up with TRBD1. Per the germline V gene, CDR1 is SQVTM and CDR2 is ANQGSEA. The CDR3 is 12 amino acids. CDR3 sequence (DNA): TGCGGATCCGACAGGGGGGCTACTGAAGCTTTCTTT. This gives the protein CGSDRGATEAFF.

This clone has more than one count but fewer than ten. This sequence joins TRBV30 and TRBJ2-7; no clear D. Germline-derived CDR1 and CDR2 are GTSNPN and SVGIG (reference sequence). Trimming pared 0 bases from V and 2 bases from J, leaving 5 bases between. This CDR3 has 12 amino acids. The CDR3 coding sequence is TGTGCCTGGAGTGTACCCCCCTACGAGCAGTACTTC. This sequence encodes CAWSVPPYEQYF.

V is TRBV4-1 and J is TRBJ2-5, with D unresolved. This CDR3 is built from 13 residues. V was trimmed by 1 base and J by 5 bases, leaving 8 bases between them. Germline CDR1 and CDR2: MGHRA and YSYEKL. Written as DNA, the CDR3 is TGCGCCAGCAGCCAAGGGCAGGCGGAGACCCAGTACTTC. Protein sequence: CASSQGQAETQYF.

The rearrangement links TRBV30 to TRBJ2-2; 10 bases line up with TRBD1. The V segment lost 3 bases and the J segment 1 base; nucleotides outside the gene matches: 11. Per the germline V gene, CDR1 is GTSNPN and CDR2 is SVGIG (reference sequence). The CDR3 length is 18 residues. The CDR3 loop is CAWSRDRGTRRNTGELFF. The CDR3 coding sequence is TGTGCCTGGAGCCGGGACAGGGGAACCAGACGGAACACCGGGGAGCTGTTTTTT.

This clone was seen only a few times. J is TRBJ2-3 and V is TRBV30; 8 bases align to TRBD1. The CDR3 length is 12 residues. CDR1 is GTSNPN and CDR2 is SVGIG in the germline V gene (reference sequence). With V trimmed by 5 bases and J by 5 bases, 3 bases remained unmatched. This CDR3 reads CAWDRGQDTQYF. In nucleotides, the CDR3 is TGTGCCTGGGACAGGGGTCAAGATACGCAGTATTTT. Together with reference TRBV30 and TRBJ2-3, the CDR3 gives the full variable domain: SQTIHQWPATLVQPVGSPLSLECTVEGTSNPNLYWYRQAAGRGLQLLFYSVGIGQISSEVPQNLSASRPQDRQFILSSKKLLLSDSGFYLCAWDRGQDTQYFGPGTRLTVL.

This clone was picked up a small number of times. V and J are TRBV10-3 and TRBJ2-7, with D possibly called TRBD1 or TRBD2 (5 bases each). Germline loops: CDR1 ENHRY, CDR2 SYGVKD. CDR3 length: 13 residues. The ends were cut back, 6 bases at V and 2 bases at J, with 11 bases in the middle. In DNA form, the CDR3 reads TGTGCCATCAGGGGGGACCTACCCTACGAGCAGTACTTC. Its translation: CAIRGDLPYEQYF.

This clone was seen more than once but under ten times. This sequence joins TRBV29-1 and TRBJ1-2; 8 nucleotides agree with TRBD1. The CDR3 is 14 amino acids. J was trimmed by 7 bases and V by 7 bases; bases with no gene match: 14. CDR1 is SQVTM, CDR2 ANQGSEA, per germline. CDR3 bases: TGCAGCGGCGCGGCAGGGGGCATCCTAGGTGGCTACACCTTC. It encodes CSGAAGGILGGYTF.

The chain couples TRBV5-1 to TRBJ2-5; D is undetermined. The CDR3 covers 11 residues. V was trimmed by 8 bases and J by 2 bases, leaving 7 bases between them. The V gene's germline CDR1 is SGHRS and CDR2 YFSETQ. In DNA form, the CDR3 reads TGCGCCAGTACCATTCAAGAGACCCAGTACTTC. As protein: CASTIQETQYF. Supplemented by reference TRBV5-1 and TRBJ2-5, the full variable domain reads KAGVTQTPRYLIKTRGQQVTLSCSPISGHRSVSWYQQTPGQGLQFLFEYFSETQRNKGNFPGRFSGRQFSNSRSEMNVSTLELGDSALYLCASTIQETQYFGPGTRLLVL.